These 3 T cell receptor beta chains were sequenced from one sample in a study of T cell responses to AZD1222 COVID-19 vaccine. Sequencing used immunoSEQ multiplex PCR; TCRdb keeps in-frame clones, though not all of them. The sample shows about 120,000 clones, 80% to 90% of them seen only once. The material sequenced was peripheral blood, taken on day 0 of AZD1222 vaccination. The receptor set was obtained from an adult in good health.

The chain carries TRBV2 and TRBJ2-2; D gene unclear. Trimming cost V 8 bases and J 6 bases, with 13 bases left between them. This CDR3 region has 13 residues. CDR1 is SNHLY, CDR2 FYNNEI, per germline. The CDR3 region is CASSDKPAGELFF. DNA for the CDR3: TGTGCCAGCTCAGACAAGCCCGCCGGGGAGCTGTTTTTT.

The chain employs TRBV7-9 and TRBJ2-3; no clear D. V was trimmed by 11 bases and J by 2 bases, leaving 8 bases between them. This CDR3 is 11 amino acids long. Germline assignment: CDR1 SEHNR and CDR2 FQNEAQ (reference sequence). CDR3 loop: CAVENTDTQYF. The CDR3 coding sequence is TGTGCCGTGGAAAACACAGATACGCAGTATTTT.

V usage is TRBV5-4 and J usage is TRBJ1-1; D is perhaps TRBD1 (6 bases). The CDR3 has 16 residues. Per the germline V gene, CDR1 is SGHNT and CDR2 is YYREEE (reference sequence). V was cut by 4 bases and J by 0 bases, with 16 bases left in between. The CDR3 spells CASSQGQIIMNTEAFF. The DNA of the CDR3 is TGTGCCAGCAGCCAAGGACAGATTATTATGAACACTGAAGCTTTCTTT.